The 24 T cell receptor beta chains below come from one sample, sequenced in a study of blood T cells in healthy people across ages. A sample-barcoded 5' primer and a J-beta primer mix were used in a second PCR of roughly 7 to 11 cycles. One entry per CDR3 protein, called by TCRdb with MiXCR from the 5' RACE reads. The sample shows over a million distinct CDR3 sequences, 45% of them seen only once. The sample comprised blood. The origin of the receptors is a woman in her sixties in good health.

The rearrangement uses TRBV7-3 and TRBJ2-3; maybe TRBD2 (6 bases). Looked up from germline, CDR1 is SGHTA and CDR2 is FQGTGA. This CDR3 spans 14 amino acids. The V and J ends lost 1 base and 6 bases respectively, with 11 bases between them. The CDR3 is CASSLRPGLDTQYF. For the CDR3, the DNA is TGTGCCAGCAGCTTAAGGCCGGGACTCGATACGCAGTATTTT.

This clonotype came up once. The CDR3 nucleotides are TGCAGTGCTAGTGGGCTAGCGGGAGAAAACTACAATGAGCAGTTCTTC. Residues: CSASGLAGENYNEQFF. The V gene is TRBV20-1, the J gene TRBJ2-1; 10 bases map to TRBD2. Unmatched junction bases numbered 8, after V lost 3 bases and J lost 3 bases. From germline, CDR1 is DFQATT and CDR2 SNEGSKA (reference sequence). The CDR3 extends over 16 amino acids.

This clonotype has a handful of counts. The chain has TRBV27 and TRBJ2-1; D not certain. CDR3 length: 16 residues. Germline CDR1 and CDR2: MNHEY and SMNVEV (reference sequence). V was clipped by 5 bases and J by 5 bases, with 19 bases between them. CDR3 residues: CASSRAQFAPNNEQFF. The CDR3 DNA follows: TGTGCCAGCAGTCGCGCGCAGTTTGCCCCCAACAATGAGCAGTTCTTC.

This chain uses TRBV7-2 with TRBJ1-6; the D is unclear. The CDR3 runs 14 residues. Germline lookup yields CDR1 SGHTA and CDR2 FQGNSA. V shed 3 bases and J shed 5 bases, with 8 bases lying between them. CDR3 in amino acids: CASSFLLHNSPLHF. DNA for the CDR3: TGTGCCAGCAGCTTCCTACTTCATAATTCACCCCTCCACTTT.

The chain recombines TRBV21-1 with TRBJ2-5; TRBD2 is taken as the D call from the table, unchecked against the DNA. The closer fit of TRBJ2-7 to the DNA end suggests the J call may be wrong. TRBV21-1 is assigned pseudogene status. The CDR3 totals 17 residues. For the CDR3, the DNA is TGTGCCAGCAGCAAAGGAACTAGCGGGAGCGGTTGCTACGAGCAGTACTTC. As protein: CASSKGTSGSGCYEQYF.

This clonotype turned up a few times. V gene TRBV5-1 combines with J gene TRBJ2-1, with 11 bases matching TRBD2. Germline assignment: CDR1 SGHRS and CDR2 YFSETQ. The CDR3 totals 16 residues. The ends lost 4 bases at V and 6 bases at J; junction bases unmatched: 9. CDR3 in amino acids: CASSLPISGRGNEQFF. The CDR3 DNA reads TGCGCCAGCAGCCTTCCGATTAGCGGGAGGGGCAATGAGCAGTTCTTC. The whole variable domain, remainder taken from reference TRBV5-1 and TRBJ2-1, is KAGVTQTPRYLIKTRGQQVTLSCSPISGHRSVSWYQQTPGQGLQFLFEYFSETQRNKGNFPGRFSGRQFSNSRSEMNVSTLELGDSALYLCASSLPISGRGNEQFFGPGTRLTVL.

This clonotype was seen a handful of times. J is TRBJ2-5 and V is TRBV9; TRBD2 aligns across 13 bases. Per germline, CDR1 SGDLS and CDR2 YYNGEE. The CDR3 has 16 residues. J lost 5 bases, V lost 0 bases, and 4 bases had no gene match. The CDR3, as DNA: TGTGCCAGCAGCGTAGGGACTAGCGGGAGTAGGGAGACCCAGTACTTC. It translates to CASSVGTSGSRETQYF.

In this sample, this clonotype turned up a few times. The chain recombines TRBV7-3 with TRBJ2-1; TRBD2 might be the D (6 bases). Germline CDR1 and CDR2: SGHTA and FQGTGA. This CDR3 is 16 amino acids long. Trimming shortened V by 2 bases and J by 0 bases, and 11 bases separated the two germline ends. The CDR3 region is CASSLWAGSSYNEQFF. The CDR3, as DNA: TGTGCCAGCAGCTTATGGGCCGGGAGCTCCTACAATGAGCAGTTCTTC.

This clonotype turned up a few times. The V and J genes are TRBV20-1 and TRBJ2-3, with 15 bases that match TRBD2. J gave up 5 bases and V 3 bases, and 6 bases lay outside the gene matches. This CDR3 region has 16 residues. Germline lookup yields CDR1 DFQATT and CDR2 SNEGSKA (reference sequence). For the CDR3, the DNA is TGCAGTGCTAGGGGACTAGCGGGAGGACAGGGAGATACGCAGTATTTT. Its translation is CSARGLAGGQGDTQYF.

This chain joins TRBV13 and TRBJ2-7; 7 nucleotides match TRBD1. V lost 5 bases, J lost 3 bases, and 10 bases stayed unmatched. Germline V gives CDR1 PRHDT, CDR2 FYEKMQ (reference sequence). The CDR3 sequence is 15 residues long. The CDR3 loop reads CASSPRTGRFYEQYF. CDR3 nucleotide sequence: TGTGCCAGCAGCCCGAGGACAGGTCGGTTCTACGAGCAGTACTTC.

This clonotype was detected once. The chain employs TRBV29-1 and TRBJ1-5; no reliable D call. The germline CDR1 and CDR2 sequences are SQVTM and ANQGSEA. V dropped 1 base and J dropped 3 bases, with 7 bases sitting between them. The length of the CDR3 is 13 residues. CDR3 sequence (DNA): TGCAGCGTTGAAGGGGATGCCAATCAGCCCCAGCATTTT. Its protein product is CSVEGDANQPQHF. Based on the CDR3 plus reference TRBV29-1 and TRBJ1-5, the full variable domain is SAVISQKPSRDICQRGTSLTIQCQVDSQVTMMFWYRQQPGQSLTLIATANQGSEATYESGFVIDKFPISRPNLTFSTLTVSNMSPEDSSIYLCSVEGDANQPQHFGDGTRLSIL.

The chain combines TRBV9 with TRBJ1-6; possible D gene TRBD1, 5 bases. Per the germline V gene, CDR1 is SGDLS and CDR2 is YYNGEE. The V and J ends lost 3 bases and 0 bases respectively, with 10 bases between them. This CDR3 is built from 16 residues. The CDR3 DNA follows: TGTGCCAGCAGCGAGGGACCGAGCTCCTATAATTCACCCCTCCACTTT. Amino acid sequence: CASSEGPSSYNSPLHF.

V gene TRBV12-3 or TRBV12-4 combines with J gene TRBJ2-3; maybe TRBD2 (5 bases). This CDR3 comprises 14 residues. The germline V and J ends were trimmed by 5 bases and 3 bases, with 12 bases remaining between them. The CDR3 coding sequence is TGTGCCAGCAGTGACACCCGGGGTACAGATACGCAGTATTTT. Amino acids: CASSDTRGTDTQYF.

This chain links TRBV7-2 with TRBJ2-1; D unclear. Trimming pared 1 base from V and 7 bases from J, leaving 20 bases between. Germline V gene data show CDR1 as SGHTA and CDR2 as FQGNSA. This CDR3 region has 17 residues. CDR3 sequence reads: CASSLVWVTALSNEQFF. CDR3 nucleotide sequence: TGTGCCAGCAGCTTAGTATGGGTAACGGCTTTGAGTAATGAGCAGTTCTTC.

As to this clonotype: This may come from a read error, since a much larger clone is one base off. The chain uses TRBV3-1 and TRBJ1-5, with D possibly TRBD1 on 6 matching bases. The V end was cut by 3 bases, the J end by 9 bases, with 15 bases between. CDR1 and CDR2 from the germline V gene are LGHDT and YNNKEL (reference sequence). CDR3 size: 14 residues. The CDR3 DNA reads as TGTGCCAGCAGCCACGAGGCCCCGGGGGCGCCCCAGCATTTT. This sequence encodes CASSHEAPGAPQHF.

Turning to this clonotype: Mismatch with germline at one junction end may stem from a read error. This chain joins TRBV12-3 or TRBV12-4 and TRBJ1-2, with D possibly matching TRBD1 (5 bases). The CDR3 spans 15 residues. The CDR3 DNA is TGTGCCAGCAGTTTGGGCCCGGGACTCGGGTATGGCTGCACCTTC. It specifies CASSLGPGLGYGCTF.

The V and J genes are TRBV30 and TRBJ2-5; unclear D gene. Germline assignment: CDR1 GTSNPN and CDR2 SVGIG (reference sequence). V was shortened by 0 bases and J by 2 bases, with 10 bases between the two germline ends. The CDR3 is 14 amino acids. The CDR3 DNA reads as TGTGCCTGGAGTGTCGGCGTGGGACAAGAGACCCAGTACTTC. Translated, it gives CAWSVGVGQETQYF.

This clonotype was counted between two and nine times. V gene TRBV2 combines with J gene TRBJ2-4; a possible D gene is TRBD1 (6 bases). This CDR3 spans 15 amino acids. Germline values: CDR1 SNHLY, CDR2 FYNNEI. V gave up 6 bases and J gave up 0 bases, with 12 bases separating them. Written as DNA, the CDR3 is TGTGCCAGCAGAACAGGGCTATCAGCCAAAAACATTCAGTACTTC. Protein sequence: CASRTGLSAKNIQYF.

This clonotype was observed a few times. The rearrangement links TRBV19 to TRBJ1-1, with 8 bases lining up with TRBD1. CDR3 length equals 16 residues. Looked up from germline, CDR1 is LNHDA and CDR2 is SQIVND (reference sequence). Trimming cost V 3 bases and J 5 bases; bases outside gene matches: 11. CDR3 in amino acids: CASSISGQGRETEAFF. The CDR3 DNA is TGTGCCAGTAGTATTTCCGGACAGGGTCGGGAAACTGAAGCTTTCTTT. The entire variable domain, with the rest obtained from reference TRBV19 and TRBJ1-1, is as follows: DGGITQSPKYLFRKEGQNVTLSCEQNLNHDAMYWYRQDPGQGLRLIYYSQIVNDFQKGDIAEGYSVSREKKESFPLTVTSAQKNPTAFYLCASSISGQGRETEAFFGQGTRLTVV.

This clonotype has a handful of counts. The genes are TRBV7-2 and TRBJ1-1; TRBD1 might be the D (6 bases). CDR1 is SGHTA and CDR2 is FQGNSA in the germline V gene. The V gene lost 5 bases and the J gene lost 11 bases, with 27 bases spanning the gap. The CDR3 covers 16 residues. CDR3 amino acids: CASSVRTSTGAGAAFF. In DNA, the CDR3 is TGTGCCAGCAGCGTACGGACCTCGACAGGCGCTGGAGCTGCTTTCTTT. Supplemented by reference TRBV7-2 and TRBJ1-1, the full variable domain reads GAGVSQSPSNKVTEKGKDVELRCDPISGHTALYWYRQSLGQGLEFLIYFQGNSAPDKSGLPSDRFSAERTGGSVSTLTIQRTQQEDSAVYLCASSVRTSTGAGAAFFGQGTRLTVV.

This clonotype came up many times. V gene TRBV29-1 combines with J gene TRBJ2-7; the D is unclear. Trimming left V 4 bases short and J 4 bases short, with 8 bases between. CDR1 and CDR2 from the germline V gene are SQVTM and ANQGSEA. There are 11 residues in the CDR3. This chain's CDR3 is CSVVVSYEQYF. In DNA form, the CDR3 reads TGCAGCGTTGTTGTTAGTTACGAGCAGTACTTC.

This clonotype was detected a few times. The chain couples TRBV19 to TRBJ2-5; no clear D gene. The germline V and J ends were trimmed by 3 bases and 1 base, with 9 bases remaining between them. Germline V gives CDR1 LNHDA, CDR2 SQIVND (reference sequence). The CDR3 runs to 14 residues. For the CDR3, the DNA is TGTGCCAGTAGTATTGGGCAGTTCCAAGAGACCCAGTACTTC. It encodes CASSIGQFQETQYF.

This clonotype came up a few times. The chain is built from TRBV4-1 and TRBJ2-5; TRBD1 matches 8 bases. V shed 3 bases and J 11 bases; nucleotides not matched to a gene: 11. CDR3 length equals 14 residues. Germline CDR1 and CDR2: MGHRA and YSYEKL. In DNA form, the CDR3 reads TGCGCCAGCAGCCAGGAAACAGGGGGTGATGAGCAGTACTTC. Translation gives CASSQETGGDEQYF.

This clonotype showed up just a few times. CDR3: CASSFRGLTNEKLFF. The CDR3 DNA follows: TGTGCCAGCAGTTTTCGGGGTTTGACTAATGAAAAACTGTTTTTT. The chain joins TRBV12-3 or TRBV12-4 to TRBJ1-4, with D hard to call. Trimming removed 3 bases from V and 2 bases from J, with 10 bases in between. CDR3 size: 15 residues.